A selection of T cell receptor beta chains follows, all from one sample in a study of blood T cell repertoires in COVID-19. The repertoire was sequenced with immunoSEQ multiplex PCR; TCRdb's copy has only in-frame clones and lacks some. The sample records 300,000 or so clones, approximately 90% being singletons. Sequenced sample: PBMCs or T cells enriched from blood (not recorded which). These TCRs come from a woman aged 25-40 years who had recovered from COVID-19. Both conserved end residues are part of each CDR3. Fields, in order: clone size, V gene, D gene, J gene, CDR3 protein, CDR3 DNA. D genes are given only for firm matches. Expanded clones get a size class; other rows say once, few or many, or leave the size out.

size: NA
V: TRBV6-5
D: NA
J: TRBJ1-1
CDR3: CASTQDGGQAFF
DNA: TGTGCCAGCACTCAGGACGGGGGGCAAGCTTTCTTT

size: NA
V: TRBV7-3
D: NA
J: TRBJ1-1
CDR3: CASSLTPGEAFF
DNA: TGTGCCAGCAGCTTGACCCCAGGGGAAGCTTTCTTT

size: NA
V: TRBV29-1
D: TRBD1
J: TRBJ1-1
CDR3: CSVKTGTNTEAFF
DNA: TGCAGCGTCAAGACAGGGACGAACACTGAAGCTTTCTTT

size: NA
V: TRBV19
D: NA
J: TRBJ2-3
CDR3: CASSFRGGTDTQYF
DNA: TGTGCCAGTAGTTTCAGGGGAGGCACAGATACGCAGTATTTT

size: NA
V: TRBV15
D: TRBD1
J: TRBJ1-2
CDR3: CATSSGTDANYGYTF
DNA: TGTGCCACCAGCAGCGGGACAGACGCTAACTATGGCTACACCTTC

size: NA
V: TRBV29-1
D: NA
J: TRBJ2-7
CDR3: CSVGSGSPYEQYF
DNA: TGCAGCGTTGGGTCAGGGTCTCCCTACGAGCAGTACTTC

size: NA
V: TRBV5-4
D: NA
J: TRBJ1-1
CDR3: CASSLTGRNTEAFF
DNA: TGTGCCAGCAGCTTGACCGGGAGGAACACTGAAGCTTTCTTT

size: NA
V: TRBV12-5
D: TRBD2
J: TRBJ2-1
CDR3: CASGSGTSGGYNEQFF
DNA: TGTGCTAGTGGCTCCGGGACTAGCGGGGGCTACAATGAGCAGTTCTTC

size: NA
V: TRBV2
D: NA
J: TRBJ1-3
CDR3: CASSRVIAGNTIYF
DNA: TGTGCCAGTTCCAGGGTAATAGCCGGAAACACCATATATTTT

size: NA
V: TRBV6-6
D: TRBD1
J: TRBJ1-3
CDR3: CATLATGYGGNTIYF
DNA: TGTGCCACCCTTGCGACAGGGTACGGTGGAAACACCATATATTTT

size: NA
V: TRBV5-4
D: TRBD1
J: TRBJ1-6
CDR3: CASSLGAGGHNSPLHF
DNA: TGTGCCAGCAGCTTAGGGGCAGGGGGGCATAATTCACCCCTCCACTTT

size: NA
V: TRBV4-1
D: NA
J: TRBJ1-3
CDR3: CASSQAPAGSGNTIYF
DNA: TGCGCCAGCAGCCAAGCGCCCGCGGGCTCTGGAAACACCATATATTTT

size: NA
V: TRBV29-1
D: NA
J: TRBJ2-3
CDR3: CSVARDGLKSTDTQYF
DNA: TGCAGCGTTGCCCGGGATGGACTGAAGAGCACAGATACGCAGTATTTT

size: NA
V: TRBV10-2
D: TRBD1
J: TRBJ1-3
CDR3: CASSESRGQGSGNTIYF
DNA: TGCGCCAGCAGTGAGTCACGGGGACAGGGCTCTGGAAACACCATATATTTT

size: NA
V: TRBV27
D: TRBD1
J: TRBJ2-1
CDR3: CASSSTGRQGAHNEQFF
DNA: TGTGCCAGCAGTTCCACCGGACGACAGGGGGCCCACAATGAGCAGTTCTTC

size: once
V: TRBV7-3
D: TRBD1
J: TRBJ1-1
CDR3: CASSSDRATEAFF
DNA: TGTGCCAGCAGCTCCGACAGGGCCACTGAAGCTTTCTTT

size: NA
V: TRBV7-9
D: NA
J: TRBJ1-3
CDR3: CASSPVSGSGNTIYF
DNA: TGTGCCAGCAGCCCGGTCTCTGGCTCTGGAAACACCATATATTTT

size: NA
V: TRBV5-1
D: NA
J: TRBJ1-1
CDR3: CASSPFQGNTEAFF
DNA: TGCGCCAGCAGCCCCTTTCAGGGAAACACTGAAGCTTTCTTT

size: NA
V: TRBV6-6
D: TRBD2
J: TRBJ2-7
CDR3: CASSGLAGAYEQYF
DNA: TGTGCCAGCAGTGGACTAGCGGGTGCCTACGAGCAGTACTTC

size: NA
V: TRBV7-2
D: TRBD1
J: TRBJ1-5
CDR3: CASSLTGTTDQPQHF
DNA: TGTGCCAGCAGCCTGACAGGGACAACTGATCAGCCCCAGCATTTT